This T cell receptor (beta chain) originates from a study of cytomegalovirus exposure and HLA in healthy donors. Study at large: A preliminary data release comprised about 85 million unique TCRs obtained from HLA-typed donors.

Primers for the PCR totalled 60 Vbeta and 13 Jbeta. Sequencing was performed with immunoSEQ multiplex PCR; in TCRdb, only in-frame clones are kept and a portion is missing. The data show tens of thousands of clones, with approximately 82% seen just once and approximately 2.8% held by the top ten. Per germline, CDR1 MNHEY and CDR2 SMNVEV (reference sequence). The CDR3 runs 14 residues. The trim removed 4 bases at V and 8 bases at J, leaving 5 bases unmatched. Study results and limitations: Roughly uniform sequencing depth across donors was assumed, possibly incorrectly. The study flagged some 170 TCR beta chains as cytomegalovirus-associated.

About this clone itself: Its specificity is unknown.

Sequenced input: PBMCs. V and J are TRBV27 and TRBJ1-6; 7 bases line up with TRBD1. The clonotype comes from a man between 45 and 60 years old in good health and CMV-seronegative. The CDR3 sequence: CASSYRGPHSPLHF. The CDR3 DNA reads TGTGCCAGCAGTTACAGGGGACCGCATTCACCCCTCCACTTT.